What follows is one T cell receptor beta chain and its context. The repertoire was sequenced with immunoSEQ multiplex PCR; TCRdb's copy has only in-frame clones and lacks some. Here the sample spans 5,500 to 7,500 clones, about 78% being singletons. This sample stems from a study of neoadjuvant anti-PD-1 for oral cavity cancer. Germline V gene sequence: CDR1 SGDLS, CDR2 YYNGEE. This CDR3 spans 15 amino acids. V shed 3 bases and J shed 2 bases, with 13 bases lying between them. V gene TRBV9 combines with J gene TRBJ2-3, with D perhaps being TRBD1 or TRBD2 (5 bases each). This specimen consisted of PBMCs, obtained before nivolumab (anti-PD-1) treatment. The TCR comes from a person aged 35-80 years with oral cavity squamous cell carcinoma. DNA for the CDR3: TGTGCCAGCAGCGGTGACGGGGCGCACACAGATACGCAGTATTTT. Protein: CASSGDGAHTDTQYF.